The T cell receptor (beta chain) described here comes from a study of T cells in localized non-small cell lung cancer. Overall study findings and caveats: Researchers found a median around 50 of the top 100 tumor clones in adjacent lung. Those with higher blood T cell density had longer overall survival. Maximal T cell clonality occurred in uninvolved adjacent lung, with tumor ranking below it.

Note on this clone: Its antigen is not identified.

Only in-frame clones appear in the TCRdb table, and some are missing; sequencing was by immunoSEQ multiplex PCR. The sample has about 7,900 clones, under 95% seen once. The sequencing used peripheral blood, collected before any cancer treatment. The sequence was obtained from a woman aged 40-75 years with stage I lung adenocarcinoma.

CDR3 residues: CASSYFGSYNEQFF. In DNA form, the CDR3 reads TGTGCCAGCAGCTACTTTGGGTCCTACAATGAGCAGTTCTTC. This rearrangement joins TRBV7-9 to TRBJ2-1; D remains ambiguous. Trimming cost V 4 bases and J 1 base, with 8 bases left between them. Germline CDR1 SEHNR, CDR2 FQNEAQ (reference sequence). The CDR3 contains 14 residues.